The rows below give T cell receptor beta chains drawn from one sample of a study of T cell changes during pregnancy in multiple sclerosis. Data came from immunoSEQ multiplex PCR; TCRdb stores just in-frame clones and leaves some out. The table lists just over 90,000 clones, around 91% of them singletons. Sequenced material: peripheral blood, taken after pregnancy. Receptors originate from a female donor in good health, enrolled as a control in a pregnancy study. Both conserved end residues are trimmed from each CDR3.

>TRBJ2-7|TRBV10-2
ASRDRGYEQY
>TRBJ2-1|TRBV7-3
ASSWGAGGPYEQF
>TRBJ2-1|TRBV2
ASSEGVSQIGEQF
>TRBJ2-3|TRBV5-1
ASSLAFPGGFEDTQY
>TRBJ1-6|TRBV27
ASSIVHTLGDNSPLH
>TRBJ1-4|TRBV7-9
ASSQTGVNEKLF
>TRBJ1-6|TRBV11-3
ASSPIGTGHYNRNNSPLH
>TRBJ2-6|TRBV7-9
ASSSPREDPPVGANVLT
>TRBJ2-1|TRBV6-1
ASSEAGTSVYNEQF
>TRBJ1-6|TRBV7-3
ASSLTAGGNMGSPLH
>TRBJ2-1|TRBV6-6
ASLSLEEQF
>TRBJ1-6|TRBV30
AWLELYNSPLH
>TRBJ1-1|TRBV6-5
ASRSPGRRGTEAF
>TRBJ2-2|TRBV7-8
ASSSGTSGGVDTGELF
>TRBJ2-7|TRBV5-6
ASSFPQGHEQY
>TRBJ1-6|TRBV30
AWFAKNSPLH
>TRBJ1-2|TRBV18
ASSRIDGVAGYT
>TRBJ2-2|TRBV29-1
SVRRHRGTQSTGELF
>TRBJ2-2|TRBV4-2
ASAAGTGNTGELF
>TRBJ1-1|TRBV5-6
ASSRLLKNTEAF
>TRBJ1-2|TRBV7-9
ASSLSSSGYT
>TRBJ1-1|TRBV7-2
ASSLVTVN
>TRBJ2-7|TRBV7-8
ASSSGQGDTFEQY
>TRBJ2-3|TRBV7-3
ASSRTLAGGTDTQY
>TRBJ1-4|TRBV6-6
ASSYSFDAVGKLF
>TRBJ1-4|TRBV9
AERRGPNEKLF
>TRBJ1-1|TRBV27
ASRTQLNTEAF
>TRBJ2-7|TRBV5-6
ASSRRVPYEQY
>TRBJ1-5|TRBV5-8
ASSLWGDSNQPQH
>TRBJ1-2|TRBV28
ASSFTGLNYGYT
>TRBJ1-2|TRBV6-1
ASSEAGRGRGYT
>TRBJ2-7|TRBV11-1
ASSLAPGQANYEQY
>TRBJ2-1|TRBV25-1
ASSEGTGRDEQF
>TRBJ2-1|TRBV10-2
ASSGSKFVAGVSNEQF
>TRBJ1-1|TRBV5-1
ASSLAAGSTEAF
>TRBJ1-2|TRBV5-4
ASSLAGWPNYGYT
>TRBJ2-5|TRBV2
ASSPISGGGQETQY
>TRBJ2-3|TRBV7-8
ASSLAPPRDTQY
>TRBJ2-1|TRBV4-1
ASSQDRGVGNEQF
>TRBJ1-1|TRBV4-2
ASSQGLADTEAF
>TRBJ1-4|TRBV7-6
ASSSRVHEKLF
>TRBJ1-2|TRBV9
ASSPETGGYGYT
>TRBJ2-1|TRBV27
ASSPGTGSYEQF
>TRBJ2-3|TRBV6-5
ASSYFAGLPDTQY
>TRBJ2-7|TRBV7-7
ASSLDSDSSNEQY
>TRBJ2-3|TRBV7-3
ASSLLQGVNTQY
>TRBJ1-6|TRBV2
ASTSGSQRNSPLH
>TRBJ2-5|TRBV7-2
ASSWTSGAAETQY
>TRBJ1-2|TRBV18
ASSPPSGESNYGYT
>TRBJ2-1|TRBV7-2
ASSLESSGGGGEQF
>TRBJ2-1|TRBV5-1
ASSISGTGEQF
>TRBJ1-5|TRBV7-2
ASSVQGNQPQH